The present T cell receptor (beta chain) was sequenced within a study of cytomegalovirus exposure and HLA in healthy donors. In the study overall: The early release's HLA-typed donors yielded 78 million or so unique TCRs. Genetic ancestry analysis placed approximately 79% of the 300 to 500 donors that were genotyped in the Caucasian-associated cluster.

Each of the donors was a healthy bone marrow donor. The PCR contained 60 Vbeta and 13 Jbeta primers. Repertoires were generated with immunoSEQ multiplex PCR, while TCRdb's copy carries only in-frame clones and drops some. The sample has over 150,000 clones; roughly three quarters are singletons. The clonotype comes from a man aged 25-45 years in good health and CMV-seropositive. Sequencing used PBMCs.

The CDR3 nucleotides are TGTGCCAGTAGGCTCCAGACACAGTATAATTCACCCCTCCACTTT. It encodes CASRLQTQYNSPLHF. The chain carries TRBV19 and TRBJ1-6; D gene unclear. Trimming left V 6 bases short and J 4 bases short, with 13 bases between. The germline V gene has CDR1 LNHDA and CDR2 SQIVND (reference sequence). The CDR3 length is 15 residues.